One sample yielded the 3 T cell receptor beta chains listed below, sequenced in a study of T cell responses to AZD1222 COVID-19 vaccine. Sequencing was performed with immunoSEQ multiplex PCR; in TCRdb, only in-frame clones are kept and a portion is missing. The profile covers 60,000 to 70,000 clones, with over 75% appearing a single time and roughly 19% taken by the ten largest. Sequencing used peripheral blood, obtained on day 0 of AZD1222 vaccination. The origin of the receptors is an adult in good health.

This clone was recorded only once. The V and J genes are TRBV19 and TRBJ1-1; a possible D gene is TRBD1 (6 bases). V dropped 0 bases and J dropped 1 base, with 12 bases sitting between them. Looked up from germline, CDR1 is LNHDA and CDR2 is SQIVND (reference sequence). This CDR3 has 16 residues. This CDR3 reads CASSIDGAGANTEAFF. DNA for the CDR3: TGTGCCAGTAGTATAGATGGGGCAGGGGCGAACACTGAAGCTTTCTTT.

The rearrangement links TRBV7-3 to TRBJ2-2; tentatively, D is TRBD1 (6 bases). V lost 5 bases to trimming and J lost 6 bases, with 10 bases between them. CDR1 is SGHTA and CDR2 is FQGTGA in the germline V gene. The CDR3 runs 13 residues. The CDR3 protein is CASSKQGSGELFF. CDR3 coding DNA: TGTGCCAGCAGCAAACAGGGTTCCGGGGAGCTGTTTTTT.

The genes are TRBV14 and TRBJ1-5; the D is unclear. The CDR3 loop spans 13 amino acids. The germline V and J ends were trimmed by 0 bases and 8 bases, with 8 bases remaining between them. CDR1 SGHDN and CDR2 FVKESK come from the germline V gene. The CDR3 region is CASSQDVVEPQHF. CDR3 in DNA: TGTGCCAGCAGCCAAGATGTTGTTGAGCCCCAGCATTTT.